These 17 T cell receptor beta chains were all obtained from the same sample, sequenced in a study of blood T cell repertoires in COVID-19. The table came from immunoSEQ multiplex PCR; TCRdb's copy has only in-frame clones and leaves some out. The sample records around 94,000 clones, 87% being singletons. Sequencing input: peripheral blood. The receptors come from a woman aged 50 to 60 with COVID-19, enrolled during active disease.

V is TRBV30 and J is TRBJ2-7; 9 positions agree with TRBD1. V was clipped by 3 bases and J by 0 bases; unmatched bases: 0. The CDR3 has 13 amino acids. The V gene's germline CDR1 is GTSNPN and CDR2 SVGIG (reference sequence). The CDR3 reads CAWRQGASYEQYF. In nucleotides, the CDR3 is TGTGCCTGGAGACAGGGGGCCTCCTACGAGCAGTACTTC.

The V call is TRBV5-5, the J call TRBJ2-3; 8 nucleotides align to TRBD1. CDR1 is SGHKS, CDR2 YYEKEE, per germline (reference sequence). The length of the CDR3 is 15 residues. Trimming removed 3 bases from V and 0 bases from J; junction bases left unmatched: 3. CDR3 sequence: CASSSDRGSTDTQYF. CDR3 DNA sequence: TGTGCCAGCAGCTCAGACAGGGGAAGCACAGATACGCAGTATTTT.

The DNA of the CDR3 is TGTGCCAGCAGCCCGGGACTAGCGGGGGGCAGTCCAAATACGCAGTATTTT. Its protein is CASSPGLAGGSPNTQYF. The chain links TRBV4-2 to TRBJ2-3; TRBD2 aligns across 15 bases. CDR3 size: 17 residues. Germline CDR1 reads LGHNA; CDR2 reads YNFKEQ. V trimming: 4 bases; J trimming: 7 bases; junction bases outside the gene matches: 9.

The chain has TRBV4-1 and TRBJ2-3; 7 nucleotides line up with TRBD1. This CDR3 spans 15 amino acids. Germline lookup yields CDR1 MGHRA and CDR2 YSYEKL. Trimming took 1 base from V and 3 from J; bases not matched to a gene: 4. The CDR3 sequence is CASSQVTGSTDTQYF. The CDR3 DNA reads as TGCGCCAGCAGCCAAGTGACAGGGTCGACAGATACGCAGTATTTT.

V usage is TRBV13 and J usage is TRBJ1-6, with 10 bases identical to TRBD1. This CDR3 region has 16 residues. Germline trimming cut 2 bases from V and 8 bases from J; bases unmatched to any gene: 6. The germline V gene encodes CDR1 PRHDT and CDR2 FYEKMQ (reference sequence). The CDR3 sequence: CASSLFGTGVYSPLHF. In DNA form, the CDR3 reads TGTGCCAGCAGCTTATTTGGGACAGGGGTTTATTCACCCCTCCACTTT.

The chain has TRBV30 and TRBJ1-1; 10 bases agree with TRBD1. V was pared by 0 bases and J by 11 bases, with 6 bases of the junction left unmatched. Germline lookup yields CDR1 GTSNPN and CDR2 SVGIG (reference sequence). The CDR3 extends over 13 amino acids. CDR3 sequence: CAWSVHGTGAAFF. The CDR3, as DNA: TGTGCCTGGAGTGTACATGGGACAGGGGCGGCTTTCTTT.

V is TRBV7-6 and J is TRBJ2-2; D perhaps matches TRBD2 (6 bases). Trimming cost V 3 bases and J 0 bases, with 11 bases left between them. CDR1 is SGHVS, CDR2 FNYEAQ, per germline. The CDR3 runs 16 residues. Written as DNA, the CDR3 is TGTGCCAGCAGCTTTTGGGGGGATACGAACACCGGGGAGCTGTTTTTT. Translated, it gives CASSFWGDTNTGELFF.

CDR3 in amino acids: CSASPGITRGASETQYF. DNA of the CDR3: TGCAGTGCTAGTCCCGGGATTACCAGGGGGGCCAGTGAGACCCAGTACTTC. The chain couples TRBV20-1 to TRBJ2-5; possible D gene TRBD1, 7 bases. The CDR3 runs to 17 residues. The germline CDR1 and CDR2 sequences are DFQATT and SNEGSKA (reference sequence). The V end was cut by 3 bases, the J end by 5 bases, with 25 bases between.

Details on this clone: One end of the junction does not line up with germline, which may come from a read error. The chain uses TRBV19 and TRBJ2-1, with D possibly being TRBD2 (7 bases). The CDR3 length is 15 residues. In germline, CDR1 is LNHDA, CDR2 SQIVND (reference sequence). The CDR3 is CASRIGGVSYNEQFF. The DNA for the CDR3 is TGTGCCAGTAGGATAGGGGGGGTCTCCTACAATGAGCAGTTCTTC. Full variable domain (outside the CDR3, taken from reference TRBV19 and TRBJ2-1): DGGITQSPKYLFRKEGQNVTLSCEQNLNHDAMYWYRQDPGQGLRLIYYSQIVNDFQKGDIAEGYSVSREKKESFPLTVTSAQKNPTAFYLCASRIGGVSYNEQFFGPGTRLTVL.

The chain has TRBV6-2 or TRBV6-3 and TRBJ2-3; 7 nucleotides align to TRBD1. Per the germline V gene, CDR1 is MNHEY and CDR2 is SVGEGT. The ends lost 6 bases at V and 3 bases at J; junction bases unmatched: 12. The CDR3 runs to 16 residues. The DNA of the CDR3 is TGTGCCAGCAGCCCTGACAGGGCACCCTTAACAGATACGCAGTATTTT. This codes for CASSPDRAPLTDTQYF.

The V gene is TRBV12-3 or TRBV12-4, the J gene TRBJ1-2; D is perhaps TRBD1 (5 bases). The CDR3 has 13 residues. Trimming cost V 3 bases and J 6 bases, with 11 bases left between them. Here the CDR3 DNA reads TGTGCCAGCAGTTTTGGGGGGGTTGATGGCTACACCTTC. It is translated as CASSFGGVDGYTF.

This chain uses TRBV10-3 with TRBJ2-2; 7 bases are shared with TRBD1. Losses at the gene ends were 8 bases for V and 5 bases for J; bases not matched to a gene: 5. The CDR3 loop spans 13 amino acids. CDR1 is ENHRY and CDR2 is SYGVKD in the germline V gene. CDR3 in DNA: TGTGCCATCTCGGGACAGCTAACCGGGGAGCTGTTTTTT. This sequence encodes CAISGQLTGELFF.

This chain joins TRBV6-5 and TRBJ2-3; 8 positions agree with TRBD2. Germline CDR1 MNHEY, CDR2 SVGAGI. The CDR3 contains 14 residues. Losses at the gene ends were 7 bases for V and 5 bases for J; bases not matched to a gene: 8. Here the CDR3 DNA reads TGTGCCAGCACCCCGGGAGGGGATCGAGATACGCAGTATTTT. Its translation is CASTPGGDRDTQYF.

The chain links TRBV11-3 to TRBJ2-4; 8 bases fit TRBD2. Germline V gene data show CDR1 as SGHNT and CDR2 as YENEEA. J was trimmed by 11 bases and V by 0 bases; bases with no gene match: 12. CDR3 length equals 16 residues. CDR3 amino acids: CASSLEAPVAGGFQYF. DNA for the CDR3: TGTGCCAGCAGCTTAGAGGCCCCGGTCGCGGGGGGTTTTCAGTACTTC.

The V and J genes are TRBV21-1 and TRBJ1-1; the D call TRBD1 from the table was never checked on the DNA. TRBV21-1 is recorded as a pseudogene. This CDR3 has 9 amino acids. The CDR3 sequence: CASSKVQFF. Written as DNA, the CDR3 is TGTGCCAGCAGCAAAGTTCAGTTCTTT.

The chain carries TRBV6-2 or TRBV6-3 and TRBJ2-1; the match to TRBD1 covers 7 bases. J gave up 8 bases and V 2 bases, and 9 bases lay outside the gene matches. Per germline, CDR1 MNHEY and CDR2 SVGEGT. CDR3 length: 15 residues. CDR3 sequence: CASSYGDTGDDEQFF. The CDR3 DNA follows: TGTGCCAGCAGTTACGGGGACACAGGGGACGATGAGCAGTTCTTC.

The J gene is TRBJ2-7, the V gene TRBV21-1; no check of the table's D call, TRBD2, against the DNA was made. TRBV21-1 is flagged as a pseudogene. CDR3 length: 15 residues. CDR3 DNA: TGTGCCAGCAGCAAAAAAAACGGGGTGCGTAGCGAGCAGTACTTC. Translated, it gives CASSKKNGVRSEQYF.